This TCR beta chain appears in the sequencing data of a study of blood T cell repertoires in COVID-19. In the original workflow: Quantification of nucleated cells was approximated via reference gene primer amplification. Method: immunoSEQ multiplex PCR; TCRdb's copy keeps in-frame clones and lacks some. The V and J calls and the clone size are those of that table, but D and trimming were determined from the DNA. The sample shows about 240,000 clones, approximately 80% of them seen only once. The V end lost 2 bases, the J end lost 7 bases, and 14 bases lay between the germline ends. Germline values: CDR1 WNHNN, CDR2 SYGVQD (reference sequence). CDR3 size: 14 residues.

What was sequenced was peripheral blood. The TCR was taken from a woman aged 70-85 years with acute or convalescent COVID-19. J is TRBJ1-1 and V is TRBV10-1, with D hard to call. The CDR3 protein is CASSENLNRGEAFF. As DNA, the CDR3 is TGCGCCAGCAGTGAGAATCTTAACCGAGGTGAAGCTTTCTTT.